This record looks at one T cell receptor beta chain sequence and its context. Its antigen is not known. The data were taken from a study of identical twins' blood T cells. Study-level findings and limits: Shared CDR3 clonotype counts tracked mainly the product of cloneset sizes. Twin repertoire similarity may partly reflect shared environment.

Germline V gene data show CDR1 as MDHEN and CDR2 as SYDVKM. This CDR3 spans 14 amino acids. V was trimmed by 7 bases and J by 7 bases, leaving 17 bases between them. Each TCR cDNA library carried sample-specific barcodes on both ends. TCRdb fed the 5' RACE reads into MiXCR, producing one record per CDR3 protein. The sample includes 300,000 to 400,000 distinct CDR3 sequences, more than 25% of them seen just once. The receptor's source is a woman aged 18-50 years in good health. The rearrangement joins TRBV28 to TRBJ2-4; the D is unclear. The sequenced sample was PBMCs. The CDR3 DNA follows: TGTGCCAGCACCCCCGGAGATGGGGTTAACATTCAGTACTTC. This gives the protein CASTPGDGVNIQYF. The whole variable domain, remainder taken from reference TRBV28 and TRBJ2-4, is DVKVTQSSRYLVKRTGEKVFLECVQDMDHENMFWYRQDPGLGLRLIYFSYDVKMKEKGDIPEGYSVSREKKERFSLILESASTNQTSMYLCASTPGDGVNIQYFGAGTRLSVL.